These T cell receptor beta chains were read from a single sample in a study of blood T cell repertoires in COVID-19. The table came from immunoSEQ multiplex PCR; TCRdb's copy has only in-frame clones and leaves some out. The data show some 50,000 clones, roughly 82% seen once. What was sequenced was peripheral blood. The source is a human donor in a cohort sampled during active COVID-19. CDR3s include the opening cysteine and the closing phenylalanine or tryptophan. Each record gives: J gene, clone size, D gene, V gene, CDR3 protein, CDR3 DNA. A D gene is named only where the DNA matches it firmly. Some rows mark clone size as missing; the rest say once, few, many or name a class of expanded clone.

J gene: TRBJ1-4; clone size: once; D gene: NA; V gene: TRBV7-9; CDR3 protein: CASSSGERNEKLFF; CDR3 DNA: TGTGCCAGCAGCTCAGGGGAACGTAATGAAAAACTGTTTTTT
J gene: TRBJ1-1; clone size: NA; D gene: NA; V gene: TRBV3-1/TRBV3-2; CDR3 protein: CACAGVGTEAFF; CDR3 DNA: TGTGCCTGCGCGGGGGTAGGCACTGAAGCTTTCTTT
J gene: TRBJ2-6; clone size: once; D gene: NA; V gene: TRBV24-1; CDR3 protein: CATSASGANVLTF; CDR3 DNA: TGTGCCACCAGTGCGTCTGGGGCCAACGTCCTGACTTTC
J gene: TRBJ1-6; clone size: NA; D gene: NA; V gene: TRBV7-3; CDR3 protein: CASRLDDSANSPLHF; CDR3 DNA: TGTGCCAGCAGATTAGACGACAGCGCAAATTCACCCCTCCACTTT
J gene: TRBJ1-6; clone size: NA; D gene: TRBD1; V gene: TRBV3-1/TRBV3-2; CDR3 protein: CASSQNRGPLNSPLHF; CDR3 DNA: TGTGCCAGCAGCCAAAACAGGGGGCCCTTAAATTCACCCCTCCACTTT
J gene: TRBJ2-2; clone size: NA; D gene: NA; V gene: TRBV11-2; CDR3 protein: CASSLNPTAGELFF; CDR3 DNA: TGTGCCAGCAGCTTAAACCCCACGGCCGGGGAGCTGTTTTTT
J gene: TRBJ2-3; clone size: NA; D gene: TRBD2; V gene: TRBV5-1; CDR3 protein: CASSWGAGGSTDTQYF; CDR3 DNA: TGCGCCAGCAGCTGGGGAGCGGGAGGGAGCACAGATACGCAGTATTTT
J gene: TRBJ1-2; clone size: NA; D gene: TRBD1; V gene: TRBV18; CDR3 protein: CASSPTGQGVYGYTF; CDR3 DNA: TGTGCCAGCTCACCAACGGGACAGGGGGTCTATGGCTACACCTTC
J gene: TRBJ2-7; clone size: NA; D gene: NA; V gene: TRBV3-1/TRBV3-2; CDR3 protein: CASSQKRAGSYEQYF; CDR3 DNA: TGTGCCAGCAGCCAAAAAAGAGCAGGATCCTACGAGCAGTACTTC
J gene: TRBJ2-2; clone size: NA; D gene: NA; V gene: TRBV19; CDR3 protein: CASRQGLTGELFF; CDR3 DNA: TGTGCCAGTAGACAGGGATTAACCGGGGAGCTGTTTTTT
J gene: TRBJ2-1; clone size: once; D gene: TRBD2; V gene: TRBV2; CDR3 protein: CASSVGSSGRNNEQFF; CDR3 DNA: TGTGCCAGCAGTGTGGGGTCTAGCGGGAGGAACAATGAGCAGTTCTTC
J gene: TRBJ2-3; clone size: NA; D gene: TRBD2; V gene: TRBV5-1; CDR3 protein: CASSLSGRGADTQYF; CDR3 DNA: TGCGCCAGCAGCCTTAGCGGGAGGGGTGCAGATACGCAGTATTTT
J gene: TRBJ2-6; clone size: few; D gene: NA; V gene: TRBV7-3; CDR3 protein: CASSLTQGSGANVLTF; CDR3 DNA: TGTGCCAGCAGCCTAACCCAGGGATCTGGGGCCAACGTCCTGACTTTC
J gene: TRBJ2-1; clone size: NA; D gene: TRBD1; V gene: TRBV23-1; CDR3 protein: CASSQSTRDRGVF; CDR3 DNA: TGCGCCAGCAGTCAATCGACCCGGGACAGGGGGGTCTTC
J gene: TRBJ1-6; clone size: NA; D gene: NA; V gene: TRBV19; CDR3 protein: CASSPKGLNSPLHF; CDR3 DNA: TGTGCCAGTAGTCCTAAGGGACTCAATTCACCCCTCCACTTT
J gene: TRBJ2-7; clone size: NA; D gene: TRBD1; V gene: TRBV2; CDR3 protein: CASSEGSPGQGAYEQYF; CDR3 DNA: TGTGCCAGCAGTGAAGGGTCTCCGGGACAGGGGGCCTACGAGCAGTACTTC
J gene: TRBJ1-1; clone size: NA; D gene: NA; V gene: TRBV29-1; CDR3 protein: CSALKGQNTEAFF; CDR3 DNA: TGCAGCGCACTTAAAGGACAGAACACTGAAGCTTTCTTT
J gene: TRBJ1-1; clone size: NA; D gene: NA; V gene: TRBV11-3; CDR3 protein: CASSLGGNTEAFF; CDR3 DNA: TGTGCCAGCAGCTTAGGAGGGAACACTGAAGCTTTCTTT
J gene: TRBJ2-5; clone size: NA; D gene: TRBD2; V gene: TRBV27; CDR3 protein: CASSSLESSGYQETQYF; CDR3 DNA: TGTGCCAGCAGTTCCTTGGAATCTAGCGGCTACCAAGAGACCCAGTACTTC
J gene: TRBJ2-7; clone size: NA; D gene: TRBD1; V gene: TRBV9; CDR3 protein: CASSVRTGDEQYF; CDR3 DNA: TGTGCCAGCAGCGTACGGACAGGGGACGAGCAGTACTTC
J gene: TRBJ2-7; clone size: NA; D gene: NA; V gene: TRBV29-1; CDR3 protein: CSVVSREYEQYF; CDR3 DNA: TGCAGCGTTGTGAGCCGGGAATACGAGCAGTACTTC
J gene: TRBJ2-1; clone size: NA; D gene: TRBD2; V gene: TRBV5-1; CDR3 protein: CASSLTSGSYNEQFF; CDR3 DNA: TGCGCCAGCAGCCTTACTAGCGGGAGTTACAATGAGCAGTTCTTC
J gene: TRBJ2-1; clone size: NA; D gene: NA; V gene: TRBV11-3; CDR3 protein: CASSLFNEQFF; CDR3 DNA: TGTGCCAGCAGTCTCTTCAATGAGCAGTTCTTC
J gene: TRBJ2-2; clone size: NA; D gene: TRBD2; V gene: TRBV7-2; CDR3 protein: CASSTGLGGTGELFF; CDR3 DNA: TGTGCCAGCAGCACGGGACTAGGCGGCACCGGGGAGCTGTTTTTT
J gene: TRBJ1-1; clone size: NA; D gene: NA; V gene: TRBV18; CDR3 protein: CASSPPRAYGFTEAFF; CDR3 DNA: TGTGCCAGCTCACCACCGAGGGCATATGGTTTCACTGAAGCTTTCTTT
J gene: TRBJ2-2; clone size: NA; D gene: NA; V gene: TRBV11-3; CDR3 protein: CASSPRRSGAGELFF; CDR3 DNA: TGTGCCAGCAGCCCCAGGCGGTCGGGGGCCGGGGAGCTGTTTTTT
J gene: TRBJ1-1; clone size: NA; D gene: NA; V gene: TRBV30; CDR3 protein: CAWRNRAEAFF; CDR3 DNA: TGTGCCTGGAGAAATCGGGCTGAAGCTTTCTTT
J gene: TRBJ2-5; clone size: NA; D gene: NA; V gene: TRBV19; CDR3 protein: CASSPSTGGQETQYF; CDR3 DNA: TGTGCCAGTAGCCCCTCCACAGGTGGACAAGAGACCCAGTACTTC
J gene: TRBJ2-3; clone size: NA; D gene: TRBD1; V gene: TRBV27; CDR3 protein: CASRPPWGTGEVDTQYF; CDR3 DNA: TGTGCCAGCAGGCCGCCGTGGGGGACAGGCGAGGTAGATACGCAGTATTTT
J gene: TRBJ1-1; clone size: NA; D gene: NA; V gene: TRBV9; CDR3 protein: CASSVGGPGNTEAFF; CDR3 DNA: TGTGCCAGCAGCGTCGGGGGACCAGGAAACACTGAAGCTTTCTTT
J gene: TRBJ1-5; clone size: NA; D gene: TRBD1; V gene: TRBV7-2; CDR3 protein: CASSNGQGARQPQHF; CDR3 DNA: TGTGCCAGCAGCAACGGACAGGGGGCGAGACAGCCCCAGCATTTT
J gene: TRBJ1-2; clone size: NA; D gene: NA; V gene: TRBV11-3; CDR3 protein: CASSLRSAPGYTF; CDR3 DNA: TGTGCCAGCAGCTTACGGTCTGCTCCTGGCTACACCTTC
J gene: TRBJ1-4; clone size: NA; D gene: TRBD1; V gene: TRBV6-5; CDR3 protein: CASSYSGPGQVEKLFF; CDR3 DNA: TGTGCCAGCAGTTACTCAGGTCCTGGACAGGTTGAAAAACTGTTTTTT
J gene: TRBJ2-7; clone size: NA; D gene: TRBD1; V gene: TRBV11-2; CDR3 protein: CASSLAQGEFYEQYF; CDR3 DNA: TGTGCCAGCAGCTTAGCACAGGGGGAATTCTACGAGCAGTACTTC
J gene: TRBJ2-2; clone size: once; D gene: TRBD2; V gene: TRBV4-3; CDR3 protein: CASSQDSLAGASNTGELFF; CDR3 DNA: TGCGCCAGCAGCCAAGATAGTCTAGCGGGGGCGTCGAACACCGGGGAGCTGTTTTTT
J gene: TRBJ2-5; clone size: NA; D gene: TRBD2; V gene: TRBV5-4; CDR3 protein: CASGLTRGGSPQETQYF; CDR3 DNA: TGTGCCAGCGGATTGACACGAGGCGGGAGTCCTCAAGAGACCCAGTACTTC